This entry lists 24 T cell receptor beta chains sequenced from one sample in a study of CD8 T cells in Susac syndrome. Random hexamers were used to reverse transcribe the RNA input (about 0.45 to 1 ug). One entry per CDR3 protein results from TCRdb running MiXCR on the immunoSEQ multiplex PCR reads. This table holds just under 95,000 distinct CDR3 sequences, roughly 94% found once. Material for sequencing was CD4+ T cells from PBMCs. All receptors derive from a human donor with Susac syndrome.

As DNA, the CDR3 is TGTGCCAGCAGTACCGGACAAGGGGTGAGTCAGCCCCAGCATTTT. Residues: CASSTGQGVSQPQHF. V usage is TRBV6-5 and J usage is TRBJ1-5; possible D gene TRBD1, 5 bases. CDR1 and CDR2 (germline): MNHEY, SVGAGI. V lost 5 bases, J lost 6 bases, and 17 bases lay in between. The CDR3 extends over 15 amino acids.

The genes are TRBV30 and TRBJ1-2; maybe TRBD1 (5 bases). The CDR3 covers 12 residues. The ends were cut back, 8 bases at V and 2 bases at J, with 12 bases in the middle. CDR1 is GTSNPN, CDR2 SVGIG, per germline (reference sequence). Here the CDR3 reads CASRDENYGYTF. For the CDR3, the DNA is TGTGCCAGTCGGGACGAAAACTATGGCTACACCTTC.

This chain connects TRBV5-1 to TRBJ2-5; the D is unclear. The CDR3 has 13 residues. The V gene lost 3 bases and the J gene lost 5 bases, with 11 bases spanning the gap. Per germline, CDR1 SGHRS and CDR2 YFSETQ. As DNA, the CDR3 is TGCGCCAGCAGCTCCGCCTCCCGGGAGACCCAGTACTTC. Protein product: CASSSASRETQYF.

The CDR3 loop reads CASSYFPRSLHEQYF. In DNA, the CDR3 is TGTGCCAGCAGTTACTTTCCTCGAAGCCTTCACGAGCAGTACTTC. The chain links TRBV6-2 or TRBV6-3 to TRBJ2-7; no clear D gene. The germline V gene encodes CDR1 MNHEY and CDR2 SVGEGT. The V end was cut by 1 base, the J end by 5 bases, with 15 bases between. CDR3 length: 15 amino acids.

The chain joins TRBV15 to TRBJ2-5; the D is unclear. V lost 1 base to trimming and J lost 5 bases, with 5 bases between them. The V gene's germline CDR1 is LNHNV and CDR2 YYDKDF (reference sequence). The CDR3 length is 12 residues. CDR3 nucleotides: TGTGCCACCAGCAGAGTATGGGAGACCCAGTACTTC. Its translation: CATSRVWETQYF.

The CDR3 nucleotides are TGCAGTGCTTCGGACGGAGGAGAGACCCAGTACTTC. Protein sequence: CSASDGGETQYF. This chain uses TRBV20-1 with TRBJ2-5, with D perhaps TRBD2 (5 bases). Germline lookup yields CDR1 DFQATT and CDR2 SNEGSKA (reference sequence). This CDR3 is built from 12 residues. V shed 5 bases and J shed 4 bases, with 11 bases lying between them.

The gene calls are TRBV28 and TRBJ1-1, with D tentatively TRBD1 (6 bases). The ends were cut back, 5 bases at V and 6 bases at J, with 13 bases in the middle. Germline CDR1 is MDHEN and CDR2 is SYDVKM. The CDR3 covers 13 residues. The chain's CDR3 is CASSGRDKPEAFF. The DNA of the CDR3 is TGTGCCAGCAGTGGCCGGGACAAACCTGAAGCTTTCTTT. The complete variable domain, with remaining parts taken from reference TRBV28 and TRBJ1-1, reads DVKVTQSSRYLVKRTGEKVFLECVQDMDHENMFWYRQDPGLGLRLIYFSYDVKMKEKGDIPEGYSVSREKKERFSLILESASTNQTSMYLCASSGRDKPEAFFGQGTRLTVV.

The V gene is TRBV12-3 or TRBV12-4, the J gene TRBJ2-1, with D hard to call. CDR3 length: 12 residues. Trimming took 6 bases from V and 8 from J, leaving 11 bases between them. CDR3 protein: CASRDQRYEQFF. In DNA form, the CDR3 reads TGTGCCAGCAGGGACCAGAGATATGAGCAGTTCTTC.

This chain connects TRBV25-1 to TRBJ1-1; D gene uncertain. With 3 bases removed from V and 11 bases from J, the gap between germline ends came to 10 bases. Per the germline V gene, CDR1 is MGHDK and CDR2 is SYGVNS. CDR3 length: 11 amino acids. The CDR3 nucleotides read TGTGCCAGCAGTGATCCCTCGGGGGCTTTCTTT. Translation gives CASSDPSGAFF.

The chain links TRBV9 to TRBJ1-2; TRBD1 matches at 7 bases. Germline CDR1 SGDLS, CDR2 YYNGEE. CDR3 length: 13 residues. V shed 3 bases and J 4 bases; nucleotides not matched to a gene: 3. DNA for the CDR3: TGTGCCAGCAGCGCAGGGGACAGCTATGGCTACACCTTC. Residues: CASSAGDSYGYTF.

This chain's CDR3 is CASSQELRDNEQFF. The CDR3 coding sequence is TGTGCCAGCAGCCAAGAATTGCGAGACAATGAGCAGTTCTTC. V usage is TRBV4-2 and J usage is TRBJ2-1, with D hard to call. The CDR3 covers 14 residues. Germline-derived CDR1 and CDR2 are LGHNA and YNFKEQ. Trimming cost V 0 bases and J 5 bases, with 8 bases left between them.

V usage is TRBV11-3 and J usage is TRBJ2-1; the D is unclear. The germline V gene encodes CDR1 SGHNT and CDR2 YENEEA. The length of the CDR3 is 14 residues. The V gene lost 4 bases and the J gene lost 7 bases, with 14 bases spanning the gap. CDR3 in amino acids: CASSSPLESNEQFF. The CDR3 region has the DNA TGTGCCAGCAGCTCCCCCTTGGAAAGTAATGAGCAGTTCTTC. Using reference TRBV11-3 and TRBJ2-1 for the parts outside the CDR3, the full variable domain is EAGVVQSPRYKIIEKKQPVAFWCNPISGHNTLYWYLQNLGQGPELLIRYENEEAVDDSQLPKDRFSAERLKGVDSTLKIQPAELGDSAVYLCASSSPLESNEQFFGPGTRLTVL.

CDR3 DNA sequence: TGTGCCAGCAGCCAACGGGGACCAGATACGCAGTATTTT. Its translation: CASSQRGPDTQYF. The rearrangement links TRBV14 to TRBJ2-3; either TRBD1 or TRBD2 may fit D (5 bases each). CDR1 SGHDN and CDR2 FVKESK come from the germline V gene. V dropped 2 bases and J dropped 4 bases, with 7 bases sitting between them. The CDR3 totals 13 residues.

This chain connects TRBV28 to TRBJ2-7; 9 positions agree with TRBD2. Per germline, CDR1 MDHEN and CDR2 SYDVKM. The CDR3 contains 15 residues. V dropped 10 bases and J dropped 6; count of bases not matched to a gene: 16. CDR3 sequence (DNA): TGTGCCACCCGGGACGAGCGGGGGGTATCCGTCGAGCAGTACTTC. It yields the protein CATRDERGVSVEQYF. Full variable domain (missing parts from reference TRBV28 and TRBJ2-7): DVKVTQSSRYLVKRTGEKVFLECVQDMDHENMFWYRQDPGLGLRLIYFSYDVKMKEKGDIPEGYSVSREKKERFSLILESASTNQTSMYLCATRDERGVSVEQYFGPGTRLTVT.

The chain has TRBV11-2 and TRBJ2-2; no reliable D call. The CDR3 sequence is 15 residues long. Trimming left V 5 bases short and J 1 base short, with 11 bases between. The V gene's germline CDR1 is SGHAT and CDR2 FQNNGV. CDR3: CASSPNRQNTGELFF. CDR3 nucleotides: TGTGCCAGCAGCCCCAACCGGCAGAACACCGGGGAGCTGTTTTTT. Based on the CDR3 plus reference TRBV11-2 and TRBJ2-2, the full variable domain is EAGVAQSPRYKIIEKRQSVAFWCNPISGHATLYWYQQILGQGPKLLIQFQNNGVVDDSQLPKDRFSAERLKGVDSTLKIQPAKLEDSAVYLCASSPNRQNTGELFFGEGSRLTVL.

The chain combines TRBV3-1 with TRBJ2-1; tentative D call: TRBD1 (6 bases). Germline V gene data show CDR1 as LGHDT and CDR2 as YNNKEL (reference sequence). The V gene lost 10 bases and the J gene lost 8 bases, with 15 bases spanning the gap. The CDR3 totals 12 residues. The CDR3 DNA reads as TGTGCCACGAGACAGGCCAGTGATGAGCAGTTCTTC. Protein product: CATRQASDEQFF.

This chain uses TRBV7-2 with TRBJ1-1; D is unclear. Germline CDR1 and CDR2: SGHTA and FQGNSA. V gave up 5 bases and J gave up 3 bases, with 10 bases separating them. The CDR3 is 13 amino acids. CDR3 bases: TGTGCCAGCAGCCGTCGGGTGGACACTGAAGCTTTCTTT. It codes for CASSRRVDTEAFF.

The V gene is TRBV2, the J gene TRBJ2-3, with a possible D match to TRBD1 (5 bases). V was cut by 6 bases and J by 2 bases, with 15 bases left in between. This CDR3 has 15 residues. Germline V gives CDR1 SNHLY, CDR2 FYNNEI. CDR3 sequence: CASSKTVPDTDTQYF. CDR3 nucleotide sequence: TGTGCCAGCAGCAAGACAGTACCCGACACAGATACGCAGTATTTT.

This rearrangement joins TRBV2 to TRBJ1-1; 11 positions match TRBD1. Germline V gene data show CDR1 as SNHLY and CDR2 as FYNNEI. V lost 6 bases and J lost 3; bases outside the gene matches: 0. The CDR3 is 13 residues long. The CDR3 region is CASRDRGHTEAFF. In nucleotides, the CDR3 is TGTGCCAGCAGGGACAGGGGGCACACTGAAGCTTTCTTT.

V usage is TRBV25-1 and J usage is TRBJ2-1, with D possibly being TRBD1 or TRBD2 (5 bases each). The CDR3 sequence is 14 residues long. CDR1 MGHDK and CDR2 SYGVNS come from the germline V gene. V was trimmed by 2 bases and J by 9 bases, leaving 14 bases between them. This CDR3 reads CASSERTQRGEQFF. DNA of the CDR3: TGTGCCAGCAGTGAAAGAACCCAGAGGGGTGAGCAGTTCTTC.

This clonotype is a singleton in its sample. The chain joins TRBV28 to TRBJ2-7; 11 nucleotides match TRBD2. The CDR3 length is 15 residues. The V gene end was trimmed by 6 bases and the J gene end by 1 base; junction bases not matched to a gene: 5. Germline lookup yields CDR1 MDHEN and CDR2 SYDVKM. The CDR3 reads CASRIGTSGSYEQYF. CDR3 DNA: TGTGCCAGCAGAATCGGGACTAGCGGTTCCTACGAGCAGTACTTC.

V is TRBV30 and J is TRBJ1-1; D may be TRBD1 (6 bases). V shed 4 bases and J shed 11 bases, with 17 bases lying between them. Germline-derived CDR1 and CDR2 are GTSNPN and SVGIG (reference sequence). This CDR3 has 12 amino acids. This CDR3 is CAWKGGGWSAFF. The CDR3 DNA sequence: TGTGCCTGGAAAGGGGGAGGGTGGAGTGCTTTCTTT.

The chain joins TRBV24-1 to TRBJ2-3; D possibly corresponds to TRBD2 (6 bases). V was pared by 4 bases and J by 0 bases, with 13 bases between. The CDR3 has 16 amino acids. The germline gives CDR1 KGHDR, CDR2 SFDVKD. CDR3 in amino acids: CATSEAGTSSTDTQYF. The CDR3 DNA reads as TGTGCCACCAGTGAGGCCGGGACTTCTAGCACAGATACGCAGTATTTT.

The CDR3 sequence: CSVEPGATEAFF. The CDR3 DNA reads TGCAGCGTTGAACCGGGGGCCACTGAAGCTTTCTTT. The J gene is TRBJ1-1, the V gene TRBV29-1; TRBD1 might be the D (6 bases). The CDR3 covers 12 residues. Germline V gives CDR1 SQVTM, CDR2 ANQGSEA. With 2 bases removed from V and 4 bases from J, the gap between germline ends came to 8 bases.